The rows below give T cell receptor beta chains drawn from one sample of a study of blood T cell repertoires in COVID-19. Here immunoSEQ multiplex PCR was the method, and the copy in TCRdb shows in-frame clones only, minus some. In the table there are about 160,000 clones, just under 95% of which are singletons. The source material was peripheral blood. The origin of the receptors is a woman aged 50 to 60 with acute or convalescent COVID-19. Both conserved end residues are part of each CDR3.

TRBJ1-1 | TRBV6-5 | CASSYSQGTNTEAFF
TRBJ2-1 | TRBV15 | CATSRGTSGRGSYNEQFF
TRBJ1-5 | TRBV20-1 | CSASRGPSVNQPQHF
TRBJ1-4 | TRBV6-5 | CASRPDRARKLFF
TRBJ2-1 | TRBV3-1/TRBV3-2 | CASSPGQLGNEQFF
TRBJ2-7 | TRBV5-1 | CASSIDSYEQYF
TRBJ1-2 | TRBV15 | CATSREKGVADGYTF
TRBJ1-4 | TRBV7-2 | CASSVQAMSATNEKLFF
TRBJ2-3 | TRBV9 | CASSGIGLAGTDTQYF
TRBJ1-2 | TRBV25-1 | CASSVGTGFNYGYTF
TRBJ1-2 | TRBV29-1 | CSTLDFYGYTF
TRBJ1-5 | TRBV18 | CASSRGQGGNQPQHF
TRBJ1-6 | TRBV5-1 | CASQTGTVDNSPLHF
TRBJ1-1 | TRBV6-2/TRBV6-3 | CASSRTKVIVTEAFF
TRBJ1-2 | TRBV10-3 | CAITAASNYGYTF
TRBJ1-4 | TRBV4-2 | CASSQDWRGLATNEKLFF
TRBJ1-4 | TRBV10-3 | CASRETTNEKLFF
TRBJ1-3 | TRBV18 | CASSPQGRSSGNTIYF
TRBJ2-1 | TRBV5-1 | CASSLGGSGDYNEQFF
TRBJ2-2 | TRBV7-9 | CASSFLQSGELFF
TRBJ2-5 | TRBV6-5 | CASSYSRETQYF
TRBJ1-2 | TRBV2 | CASSEGVAGQYGYTF
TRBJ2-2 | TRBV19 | CASSTVNTGELFF
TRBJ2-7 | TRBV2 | CASSSPRGTYEQYF
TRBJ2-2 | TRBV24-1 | CATSDGDSLLTGELFF
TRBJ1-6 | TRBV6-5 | CASSKPQGNSPLHF
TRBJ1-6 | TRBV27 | CASSRDRGNSPLHF
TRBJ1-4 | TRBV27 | CASSLAGLGNEKLFF
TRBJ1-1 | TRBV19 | CASTPDRDTEAFF
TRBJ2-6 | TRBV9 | CASSRLSGANVLTF
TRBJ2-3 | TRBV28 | CASTTPGEGGTQYF
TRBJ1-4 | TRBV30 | CAWRNFGTGLEKLFF
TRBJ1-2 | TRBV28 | CASSVFGENYGYTF
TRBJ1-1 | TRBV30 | CAWSVSYTEAFF
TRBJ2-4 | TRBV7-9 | CASSPAGMDKNIQYF
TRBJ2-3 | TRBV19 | CASSIQRGTDTQYF
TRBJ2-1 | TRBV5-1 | CASSLEEREQFF
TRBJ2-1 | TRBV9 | CASSVAGLNEQFF
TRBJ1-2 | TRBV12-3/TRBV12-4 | CASSLQEFYGYTF
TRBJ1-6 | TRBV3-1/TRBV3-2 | CASSWTGGFDSPLHF
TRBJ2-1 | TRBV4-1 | CASSQGGRGGRRDNEQFF
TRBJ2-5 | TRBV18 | CASSPLPLIQETQYF
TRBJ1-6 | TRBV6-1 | CASSEQVPNSPLHF
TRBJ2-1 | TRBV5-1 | CASSLVRSGTPNNEQFF
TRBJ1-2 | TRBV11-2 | CASSLTQGSNYGYTF
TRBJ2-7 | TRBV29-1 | CSAILAGGPSYEQYF
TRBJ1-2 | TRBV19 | CASSSPTGPYGYTF
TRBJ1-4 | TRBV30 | CALQGGLNEKLFF
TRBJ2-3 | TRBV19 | CASSIPRTSGRDTQYF